This entry is about one TCR beta chain. CDR3 length: 14 residues. Losses at the gene ends were 4 bases for V and 1 base for J; bases not matched to a gene: 2. The germline CDR1 and CDR2 sequences are ENHRY and SYGVKD. Only in-frame clones appear in the TCRdb table, and some are missing; sequencing was by immunoSEQ multiplex PCR. The repertoire holds roughly 500,000 clones, with roughly nine tenths as singletons. This entry is derived from a study of blood T cell repertoires in COVID-19. Whole-study context: Samples of COVID-19 (acute and convalescent) were obtained from the United States, Italy and Spain. T cells, B-cell-depleted T cells, or PBMCs supplied cDNA or gDNA.

Input material: peripheral blood. The source is a man between 18 and 35 years old with COVID-19, enrolled during active disease. The chain has TRBV10-3 and TRBJ1-1; TRBD1 aligns across 8 bases. In DNA form, the CDR3 reads TGTGCCATCAGTGGGACAGGGCAGAACACTGAAGCTTTCTTT. This translates into CAISGTGQNTEAFF.